This T cell receptor (beta chain) was observed in a study of T cell responses to AZD1222 COVID-19 vaccine. Study outcomes and limitations: Repertoires were collected only later (after the peak T cell response had occurred). Per reports, nearly half of all spike-specific TCRs target regions that are unmutated in variants. The number of AZD1222 recipients seropositive at baseline was only six.

About this clone: What it recognizes is unknown.

CDR3 length: 12 amino acids. V lost 1 base to trimming and J lost 6 bases, with 7 bases between them. Germline CDR1 and CDR2: KGHSH and LQKENI. Generated by immunoSEQ multiplex PCR, the TCRdb table keeps only in-frame clones and is missing some. The sample consists of 150,000 to 200,000 clones, just over 85% of them appearing once. Specimen: peripheral blood, collected 28 days after the second AZD1222 dose. This TCR was sampled from an adult who received the AZD1222 COVID-19 vaccine. V is TRBV18 and J is TRBJ2-7; D is uncertain. The CDR3, as DNA: TGTGCCAGCTCACCACGAGACGGCGAGCAGTACTTC. Translating it yields CASSPRDGEQYF.